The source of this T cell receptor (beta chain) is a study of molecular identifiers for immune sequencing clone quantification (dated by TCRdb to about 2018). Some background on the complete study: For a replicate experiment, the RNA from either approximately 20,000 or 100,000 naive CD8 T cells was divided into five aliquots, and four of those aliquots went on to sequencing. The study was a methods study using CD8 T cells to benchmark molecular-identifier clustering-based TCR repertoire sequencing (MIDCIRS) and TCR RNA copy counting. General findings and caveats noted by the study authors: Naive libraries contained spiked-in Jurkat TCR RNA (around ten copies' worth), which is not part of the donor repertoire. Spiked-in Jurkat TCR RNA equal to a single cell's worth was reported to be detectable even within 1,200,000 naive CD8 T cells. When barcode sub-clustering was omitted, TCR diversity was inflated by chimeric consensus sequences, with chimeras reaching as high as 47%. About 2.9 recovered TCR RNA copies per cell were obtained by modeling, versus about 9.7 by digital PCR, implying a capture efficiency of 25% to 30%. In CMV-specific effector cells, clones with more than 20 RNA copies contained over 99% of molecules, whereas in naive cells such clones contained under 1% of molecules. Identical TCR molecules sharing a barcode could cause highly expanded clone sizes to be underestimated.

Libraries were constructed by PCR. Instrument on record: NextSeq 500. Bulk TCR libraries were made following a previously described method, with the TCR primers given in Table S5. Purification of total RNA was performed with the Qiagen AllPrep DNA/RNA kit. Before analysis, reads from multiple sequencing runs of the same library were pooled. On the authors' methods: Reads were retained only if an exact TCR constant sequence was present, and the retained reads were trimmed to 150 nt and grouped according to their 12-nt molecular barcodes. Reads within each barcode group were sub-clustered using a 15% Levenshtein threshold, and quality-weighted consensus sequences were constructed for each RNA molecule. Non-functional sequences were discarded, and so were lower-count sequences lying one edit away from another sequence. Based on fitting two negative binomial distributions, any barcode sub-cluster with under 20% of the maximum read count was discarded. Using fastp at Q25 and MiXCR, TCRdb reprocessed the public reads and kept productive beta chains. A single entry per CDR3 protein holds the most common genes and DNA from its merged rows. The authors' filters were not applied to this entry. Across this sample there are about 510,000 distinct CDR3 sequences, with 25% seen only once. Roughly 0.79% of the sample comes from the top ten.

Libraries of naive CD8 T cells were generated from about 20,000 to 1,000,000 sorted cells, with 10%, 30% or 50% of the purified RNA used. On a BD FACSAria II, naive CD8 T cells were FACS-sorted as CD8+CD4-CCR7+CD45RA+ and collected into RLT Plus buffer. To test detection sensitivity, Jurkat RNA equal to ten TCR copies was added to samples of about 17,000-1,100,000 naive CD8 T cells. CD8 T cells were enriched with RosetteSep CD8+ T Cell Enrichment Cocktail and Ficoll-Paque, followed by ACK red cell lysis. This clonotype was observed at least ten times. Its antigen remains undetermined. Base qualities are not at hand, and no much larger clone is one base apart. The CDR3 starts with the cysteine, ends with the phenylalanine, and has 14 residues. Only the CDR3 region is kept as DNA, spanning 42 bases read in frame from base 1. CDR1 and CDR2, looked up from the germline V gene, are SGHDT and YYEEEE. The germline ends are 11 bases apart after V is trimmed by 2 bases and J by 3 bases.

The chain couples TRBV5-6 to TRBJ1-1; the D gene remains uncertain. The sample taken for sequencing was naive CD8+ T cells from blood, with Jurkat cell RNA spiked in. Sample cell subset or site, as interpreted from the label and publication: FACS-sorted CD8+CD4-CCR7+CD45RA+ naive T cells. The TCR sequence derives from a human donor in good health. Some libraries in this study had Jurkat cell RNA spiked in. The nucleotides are TGTGCCAGCAGCTTTGGTCGGACCTACACTGAAGCTTTCTTT. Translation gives CASSFGRTYTEAFF.